The clone carrying this T cell receptor (beta chain) was recorded at least ten times. This CDR3 has 11 residues. The V gene lost 3 bases and the J gene lost 13 bases, with 12 bases spanning the gap. The sample is drawn from a study of T cells in Graves' hyperthyroidism and ophthalmopathy. Diagnoses were made from clinical symptoms, serum measures (thyroxine and TRAb), thyroid ultrasound and orbital computed tomography. TCR beta CDR3 regions were amplified from RNA. The HTBI primer set served for first-round RT-PCR of the TCR CDR3. A single record per CDR3 protein comes from TCRdb applying MiXCR to the multiplex PCR reads. The sample carries about 610,000 distinct CDR3 sequences, approximately 44% recorded once.

The chain joins TRBV12-3 or TRBV12-4 to TRBJ2-5; TRBD2 might be the D (5 bases). Sequenced: peripheral blood or thyroid tissue (not recorded which). The receptor comes from a woman between 18 and 30 years old with Graves' hyperthyroidism. The CDR3 loop reads CASSFEGLGYF. The CDR3 nucleotides read TGTGCCAGCAGTTTCGAGGGCCTTGGGTACTTC.